A selection of T cell receptor beta chains follows, all from one sample in a study of OX40 agonist ivuxolimab in advanced cancers. TCRdb's table, derived via immunoSEQ multiplex PCR, lists solely in-frame clones and lacks some. The sample includes approximately 28,000 clones, roughly 86% seen only once; the top ten take about 25%. The sample consisted of CD4+ or CD8+ T cells sorted from blood, taken in a trial of the OX40 agonist ivuxolimab. These receptor sequences come from an adult with an advanced solid tumor such as melanoma, head and neck, liver or kidney cancer. Each CDR3 is given with its conserved first and last residue.

v_gene	j_gene	CDR3aa
TRBV7-9	TRBJ2-2	CASSQRLASPFDGELFF
TRBV6-5	TRBJ2-1	CASTGGTGNEQFF
TRBV28	TRBJ2-7	CASSLGEGAYEQYF
TRBV19	TRBJ2-1	CASKTSGINNEQFF
TRBV4-2	TRBJ2-1	CASSPQAGQPYNEQFF
TRBV30	TRBJ2-1	CAWSSGVHNEQFF
TRBV28	TRBJ2-7	CASSLESSGGPAYEQYF
TRBV15	TRBJ2-5	CATSALAVGETQYF
TRBV7-8	TRBJ1-2	CASSWSEDRAQYGYTF
TRBV4-1	TRBJ1-2	CASSQDASGSYSYTF
TRBV6-5	TRBJ2-7	CASSYSQAAEQYF
TRBV5-1	TRBJ2-3	CASSLQGVADTQYF
TRBV7-9	TRBJ2-2	CASSLAGTLYPNTGELFF
TRBV14	TRBJ1-1	CASSLFTGQENTEAFF
TRBV5-1	TRBJ2-2	CASYDRGPNTGELFF
TRBV27	TRBJ2-7	CASSYSTSGVGYEQYF
TRBV6-5	TRBJ1-2	CASTPGVGIYGYTF
TRBV29-1	TRBJ2-5	CSVEADQAGIPVTQYF
TRBV19	TRBJ2-2	CASDRAMNTGELFF
TRBV2	TRBJ1-5	CASSEANKIQPQHF
TRBV6-1	TRBJ1-5	CASSEGGRYSNQPQHF
TRBV4-1	TRBJ2-3	CASSQESVLTDTQYF
TRBV7-9	TRBJ2-5	CASADATGSGRETQYF
TRBV5-1	TRBJ2-3	CASSLVVATYTQYF
TRBV27	TRBJ2-7	CASSSGTGDIYEQYF
TRBV19	TRBJ2-5	CASSSQGNLETQYF
TRBV28	TRBJ2-2	CASRPTGGLINTGELFF
TRBV6-5	TRBJ2-3	CASTATGGNTDTQYF
TRBV4-1	TRBJ2-7	CASSLGEGQGAEQYF
TRBV27	TRBJ2-7	CASSFANSYEQYF
TRBV11-2	TRBJ1-1	CASSLDLSTEAFF
TRBV11-1	TRBJ2-1	CASSFEGRQASQFF
TRBV30	TRBJ1-1	CAGPGTPNTEAFF
TRBV9	TRBJ2-1	CASSGGLAGNEQFF
TRBV27	TRBJ2-2	CASSLSPGANTGELFF
TRBV25-1	TRBJ1-1	CASSLNTEAFF
TRBV27	TRBJ2-1	CASSLRLAGKYEQFF
TRBV5-1	TRBJ2-1	CASSSAGGYNEQFF
TRBV5-6	TRBJ2-7	CASSLIGQVAEQYF
TRBV4-1	TRBJ2-2	CASSQLAGDTGELFF
TRBV9	TRBJ2-7	CASSVGFGEYEQYF
TRBV19	TRBJ1-5	CASSDDRWYQPQHF
TRBV10-3	TRBJ2-7	CAISDFSPGERNEQYF
TRBV11-2	TRBJ2-7	CASSLDHGYEQYF
TRBV27	TRBJ2-1	CASSLSSGQFPSGSSYNEQFF
TRBV6-1	TRBJ1-1	CASSVRDGGRQEAFF
TRBV27	TRBJ2-1	CASSPHPGGGEQFF
TRBV10-2	TRBJ2-3	CASSEGGEFRTDTQYF
TRBV16	TRBJ2-7	CASSLTGTGGYEQYF
TRBV5-1	TRBJ2-1	CASSARSYNEQFF
TRBV9	TRBJ2-7	CASSVGVGDDEQYF
TRBV7-9	TRBJ1-2	CASSLPYGYTF
TRBV7-3	TRBJ2-1	CASSSGLAGGYNEQFF
TRBV27	TRBJ1-2	CASGPRLLVRGYTF
TRBV27	TRBJ2-7	CASSFGNRGGYEQYF
TRBV11-3	TRBJ2-1	CASSPLAESSYNEQFF
TRBV2	TRBJ2-2	CASRDIGGALGELFF